Given below is one T cell receptor beta chain in context. CDR3 length equals 13 residues. Looked up from germline, CDR1 is SGDLS and CDR2 is YYNGEE. V gave up 0 bases and J gave up 11 bases, with 12 bases separating them. In the original workflow: Amplification of reference gene primers was used by the study to estimate nucleated cell counts. Profiling relied on immunoSEQ multiplex PCR, and the TCRdb table lists in-frame clones only, not all of them. From that table come the V and J calls and clone size; the DNA was used to work out D and trimming. The sample holds about 170,000 clones; almost 85% are singletons and the top ten take 2.5% to 3%. Patients at the Seattle site were enrolled during active infection and followed longitudinally. This sample was included in a study of blood T cell repertoires in COVID-19. In the study overall: The United States, Italy and Spain supplied acute and convalescent COVID-19 samples. PBMCs, B-cell-depleted T cells, or T cells were the source of the cDNA or gDNA that made up the material.

The sample taken for sequencing was peripheral blood. This chain connects TRBV9 to TRBJ2-1, with D possibly TRBD2 on 5 matching bases. The receptor was isolated from a woman older than 75 with COVID-19, enrolled during active disease. DNA of the CDR3: TGTGCCAGCAGCGTAGTGTCAACGGGAAAGCAGTTCTTC. Translated: CASSVVSTGKQFF.